A selection of T cell receptor beta chains follows, all from one sample in a study of CD8 T cells in ankylosing spondylitis. TCRdb re-analysed the 5' RACE reads in MiXCR, keeping a single row per CDR3 protein. The table shows 250,000 to 400,000 distinct CDR3 sequences, with around a tenth occurring only once. Sample: blood, either unsorted or a sorted T cell fraction (not recorded which). These receptors were taken from a female donor with ankylosing spondylitis or in good health (not recorded which). CDR3s leave out the opening cysteine and the closing phenylalanine or tryptophan. The D gene is left open where the match is weak. For some rows the clone size is stated as once, few or many, or as a class when expanded; others skip it.

NA,TRBV5-1,TRBD2,TRBJ2-1,ASSLALLAGLYNEQF
NA,TRBV12-3/TRBV12-4,TRBD1,TRBJ1-5,ASSTGTGAGGRPQH
NA,TRBV20-1,NA,TRBJ2-2,SASGGPNTGELF
many,TRBV4-3,NA,TRBJ1-3,ASSQDPGLSGNTIY
few,TRBV3-1,NA,TRBJ2-3,ASSQWGRHTDTQY
few,TRBV11-2,NA,TRBJ2-3,ASSPESRLGHTDTQY
many,TRBV19,NA,TRBJ2-1,ASNGIASSYNEQF
NA,TRBV20-1,TRBD2,TRBJ2-2,SGKRGNTGELF
many,TRBV15,NA,TRBJ1-1,ATSRDAYSEAF
many,TRBV6-1,NA,TRBJ1-1,ASSPSTGRGGVGSTEAF
many,TRBV20-1,NA,TRBJ1-6,SARDQSASGSYNSPLH
NA,TRBV10-3,NA,TRBJ2-2,AIGARGVNTGELF
many,TRBV5-1,TRBD1,TRBJ1-4,ASSQEGDRVGKLF
many,TRBV10-1,TRBD1,TRBJ1-1,ASSVLQGSTEAF
few,TRBV7-8,NA,TRBJ2-3,ASSHPAGFTDTQY
NA,TRBV20-1,TRBD2,TRBJ2-1,SAHPGLAVHNEQF
many,TRBV27,NA,TRBJ2-7,ASSPNRVPQY
many,TRBV20-1,TRBD1,TRBJ2-3,SARRYLTGGATDTQY
many,TRBV20-1,NA,TRBJ2-7,SARGRNSYEQY
few,TRBV7-2,TRBD1,TRBJ1-2,ASSLRQGYYGYT
many,TRBV2,TRBD2,TRBJ2-3,ASSDHGLAGGLRDTQY
many,TRBV5-1,TRBD2,TRBJ2-1,ASSPQAGDGNEQF
many,TRBV4-2,TRBD2,TRBJ2-1,ASSQESLAVYNEQF